Shown below are 11 T cell receptor beta chains from a single sample sequenced in a study of blood T cell repertoires in COVID-19. Method: immunoSEQ multiplex PCR; TCRdb's copy keeps in-frame clones and lacks some. Of about 39,000 clones listed, approximately 84% were seen once; the top ten hold about 14%. Specimen: peripheral blood. These receptors came from a man between 45 and 60 years old with active or convalescent COVID-19.

The V call is TRBV25-1, the J call TRBJ1-1, with TRBD1 matching 8 bases. Germline lookup yields CDR1 MGHDK and CDR2 SYGVNS. Trimming cost V 5 bases and J 10 bases; bases outside gene matches: 6. This CDR3 has 12 residues. The CDR3 DNA sequence: TGTGCCAGCAGTATCGCAGGGGGCCGAGCTTTCTTT. Its translation is CASSIAGGRAFF. The whole variable domain, remainder taken from reference TRBV25-1 and TRBJ1-1, is EADIYQTPRYLVIGTGKKITLECSQTMGHDKMYWYQQDPGMELHLIHYSYGVNSTEKGDLSSESTVSRIRTEHFPLTLESARPSHTSQYLCASSIAGGRAFFGQGTRLTVV.

The genes are TRBV6-5 and TRBJ2-1, with D perhaps matching TRBD1 (6 bases). Trimming stripped 6 bases from V and 7 bases from J, with 19 bases between. CDR1 is MNHEY, CDR2 SVGAGI, per germline. The CDR3 is 15 residues long. The CDR3 region has the DNA TGTGCCAGCAGGACACGACAGGCCATTGGGAATGAGCAGTTCTTC. Translating gives CASRTRQAIGNEQFF.

The chain employs TRBV27 and TRBJ2-3; perhaps TRBD2 as D (5 bases). This CDR3 has 16 amino acids. V dropped 5 bases and J dropped 2 bases, with 17 bases sitting between them. Germline CDR1 and CDR2: MNHEY and SMNVEV (reference sequence). CDR3 residues: CASSLQRGDLTDTQYF. Here the CDR3 DNA reads TGTGCCAGCAGTCTCCAACGGGGAGACCTCACAGATACGCAGTATTTT.

The CDR3 reads CASSSTENTEAFF. The CDR3 DNA sequence: TGTGCCAGCAGCTCGACAGAGAACACTGAAGCTTTCTTT. The chain links TRBV6-2 or TRBV6-3 to TRBJ1-1; D may be TRBD1 (5 bases). CDR3 length: 13 residues. Germline V CDR1 and CDR2: MNHEY, SVGEGT. V gave up 6 bases and J gave up 1 base, with 9 bases separating them.

The gene calls are TRBV3-1 (or the pseudogene TRBV3-2) and TRBJ2-7, with D tentatively TRBD1 (6 bases). Germline loops: CDR1 LGHDT, CDR2 YNNKEL (reference sequence). V was trimmed by 2 bases and J by 7 bases, leaving 9 bases between them. This CDR3 has 12 residues. The CDR3 coding sequence is TGTGCCAGCAGCCAAACCGGACAGGAGCAGTACTTC. This encodes CASSQTGQEQYF.

This clone occurred once. This chain joins TRBV9 and TRBJ1-4, with D perhaps TRBD1 (5 bases). The CDR3 consists of 14 residues. The germline V and J ends were trimmed by 0 bases and 4 bases, with 7 bases remaining between them. Germline assignment: CDR1 SGDLS and CDR2 YYNGEE. The CDR3 DNA reads TGTGCCAGCAGCGTAGGACAGAATAATGAAAAACTGTTTTTT. Its protein is CASSVGQNNEKLFF.

This chain links TRBV18 with TRBJ2-3; D unresolved. The length of the CDR3 is 14 residues. CDR1 and CDR2 (germline): KGHSH, LQKENI. Trimming took 7 bases from V and 5 from J, leaving 16 bases between them. CDR3 sequence (DNA): TGTGCCAGCTTCTTTCAGCCCCGAGGAGATACGCAGTATTTT. It yields the protein CASFFQPRGDTQYF. The entire variable domain, with the rest obtained from reference TRBV18 and TRBJ2-3, is as follows: NAGVMQNPRHLVRRRGQEARLRCSPMKGHSHVYWYRQLPEEGLKFMVYLQKENIIDESGMPKERFSAEFPKEGPSILRIQQVVRGDSAAYFCASFFQPRGDTQYFGPGTRLTVL.

This clone was seen just once. V and J are TRBV7-6 and TRBJ2-1; a weak D match, TRBD1 (6 bases). CDR1 is SGHVS, CDR2 FNYEAQ, per germline. The ends were cut back, 5 bases at V and 4 bases at J, with 9 bases in the middle. The CDR3 consists of 13 residues. Here the CDR3 reads CASSATGYNEQFF. The CDR3 DNA sequence: TGTGCCAGCAGCGCCACAGGGTACAATGAGCAGTTCTTC.

In nucleotides, the CDR3 is TGCGCCAGCAGCTTGGGAGGGACAGGACGGATTGGGTACGAGCAGTACTTC. Translation: CASSLGGTGRIGYEQYF. The V gene is TRBV5-1, the J gene TRBJ2-7, with 8 bases fitting TRBD1. This CDR3 has 17 residues. V dropped 0 bases and J dropped 4; count of bases not matched to a gene: 12. From germline, CDR1 is SGHRS and CDR2 YFSETQ.

The chain's CDR3 is CATSRDLAVEGIRAFF. CDR3 nucleotide sequence: TGTGCCACCAGCAGAGATTTGGCGGTGGAGGGGATAAGAGCTTTCTTT. The chain has TRBV15 and TRBJ1-1, with D perhaps TRBD1 (5 bases). The CDR3 covers 16 residues. V was pared by 0 bases and J by 10 bases, with 21 bases between. The V gene's germline CDR1 is LNHNV and CDR2 YYDKDF (reference sequence).

The chain carries TRBV5-1 and TRBJ2-1, with D possibly being TRBD2 (5 bases). The germline V and J ends were trimmed by 4 bases and 6 bases, with 11 bases remaining between them. CDR3 length equals 13 residues. The germline gives CDR1 SGHRS, CDR2 YFSETQ. CDR3 amino acids: CASSPRGSNEQFF. Here the CDR3 DNA reads TGCGCCAGCAGCCCCCGGGGTTCCAATGAGCAGTTCTTC.